A selection of T cell receptor beta chains follows, all from one sample in a study of T-cell reconstitution after alpha-beta-depleted transplantation in children. TCRdb re-derived calls from the PCR reads in MiXCR, one entry per CDR3 protein. The table records about a million distinct CDR3 sequences, about 30% of them present only once. Sample: PBMCs, mostly from graft donor cells, taken 360 days after TCRalphabeta/CD19-depleted stem cell transplant. Receptors originate from a boy in the first two years of life who had a stem cell transplant for SCID, so the T cells may come from the graft donor. Both conserved end residues are part of each CDR3. A D gene is named only where the DNA matches it firmly. Clone size appears in some rows only: once, few, many, or a class for an expanded clone.

D gene,J gene,V gene,clone size,CDR3 protein,CDR3 DNA
TRBD2,TRBJ2-2,TRBV20-1,NA,CSAPWTSGGQNTGELFF,TGCAGTGCTCCCTGGACTAGCGGGGGGCAGAACACCGGGGAGCTGTTTTTT
TRBD2,TRBJ2-1,TRBV5-1,many,CASRSSGGSSSYNEQFF,TGCGCCAGCAGGTCTAGCGGGGGATCTAGCTCCTACAATGAGCAGTTCTTC
TRBD1,TRBJ2-3,TRBV15,NA,CATSRRGGTGADTQYF,TGTGCCACCAGCAGGAGGGGTGGGACAGGGGCCGATACGCAGTATTTT
TRBD1,TRBJ1-1,TRBV12-3/TRBV12-4,NA,CASSPSQGASTEAFF,TGTGCCAGCAGTCCCTCACAGGGGGCGAGCACTGAAGCTTTCTTT
NA,TRBJ1-3,TRBV7-2,NA,CASSLASESGNTIYF,TGTGCCAGCAGCTTAGCGTCCGAATCTGGAAACACCATATATTTT
TRBD1,TRBJ2-1,TRBV2,NA,CASSAGQGFHNEQFF,TGTGCCAGCAGCGCGGGACAGGGGTTCCACAATGAGCAGTTCTTC
NA,TRBJ2-5,TRBV6-1,few,CASSPFRGTVETQYF,TGTGCCAGCAGCCCCTTTCGTGGGACCGTAGAGACCCAGTACTTC
NA,TRBJ1-4,TRBV12-3/TRBV12-4,NA,CASSPRSPENEKLFF,TGTGCCAGCAGCCCAAGGTCCCCGGAGAATGAAAAACTGTTTTTT
TRBD1,TRBJ1-2,TRBV7-6,NA,CASSPIGQGAKNGYTF,TGTGCCAGCAGCCCAATAGGACAGGGGGCAAAGAATGGCTACACCTTC
NA,TRBJ2-1,TRBV20-1,NA,CSARGTARTGEQFF,TGCAGTGCTAGAGGGACAGCGAGAACGGGTGAGCAGTTCTTC
TRBD1,TRBJ1-6,TRBV7-8,NA,CASSLENGRGPPLHF,TGTGCCAGCAGCTTAGAAAATGGGAGGGGGCCACCCCTCCACTTT
NA,TRBJ2-6,TRBV25-1,NA,CASARQAPGSGANVLTF,TGTGCCAGTGCCCGTCAGGCCCCAGGTTCTGGGGCCAACGTCCTGACTTTC
TRBD1,TRBJ2-1,TRBV4-3,few,CASSQDLPPLTGGHEQFF,TGCGCCAGCAGCCAAGATCTCCCCCCGCTCACAGGGGGTCATGAGCAGTTCTTC
NA,TRBJ2-7,TRBV5-5,NA,CASSLTSDPFYEQYF,TGTGCCAGCAGCTTGACATCGGACCCCTTCTACGAGCAGTACTTC
TRBD1,TRBJ1-1,TRBV11-2,NA,CASSRAGQAGSTEAFF,TGTGCCAGCAGCCGGGCCGGACAGGCGGGATCGACTGAAGCTTTCTTT
TRBD1,TRBJ2-7,TRBV10-3,few,CAISPGQVPHEQYF,TGTGCCATCTCCCCGGGACAGGTTCCCCACGAGCAGTACTTC
NA,TRBJ2-7,TRBV9,NA,CASSAGAMTTYEQYF,TGTGCCAGCAGCGCCGGGGCTATGACCACCTACGAGCAGTACTTC
TRBD1,TRBJ2-5,TRBV6-1,NA,CASSQAGTGKKETQYF,TGTGCCAGCAGTCAGGCCGGGACAGGGAAAAAAGAGACCCAGTACTTC
TRBD2,TRBJ2-3,TRBV28,NA,CASSSARGLAPTDTQYF,TGTGCCAGCAGCTCGGCGCGTGGACTAGCGCCCACAGATACGCAGTATTTT
NA,TRBJ2-7,TRBV4-3,few,CASSQVWSSYEQYF,TGCGCCAGCAGCCAAGTATGGAGTTCCTACGAGCAGTACTTC
NA,TRBJ1-5,TRBV29-1,NA,CSVRGESNQPQHF,TGCAGCGTTCGAGGGGAGAGCAATCAGCCCCAGCATTTT
NA,TRBJ2-5,TRBV20-1,few,CSARDLGPETQYF,TGCAGTGCTAGAGACTTAGGTCCGGAGACCCAGTACTTC
NA,TRBJ2-3,TRBV20-1,NA,CSAFEADTQYF,TGCAGTGCTTTTGAGGCAGATACGCAGTATTTT
TRBD2,TRBJ2-5,TRBV6-5,NA,CASSYASGGREETQYF,TGTGCCAGCAGTTATGCTAGCGGGGGGCGTGAAGAGACCCAGTACTTC
NA,TRBJ1-1,TRBV6-2/TRBV6-3,NA,CASTYPDNTEAFF,TGTGCCAGCACGTACCCGGATAACACTGAAGCTTTCTTT
TRBD2,TRBJ2-3,TRBV29-1,NA,CSVEEYVGGDYTDTQYF,TGCAGCGTTGAAGAGTATGTCGGCGGGGACTACACAGATACGCAGTATTTT
NA,TRBJ2-2,TRBV12-3/TRBV12-4,few,CASSFQYTGELFF,TGTGCCAGCAGTTTCCAGTACACCGGGGAGCTGTTTTTT
NA,TRBJ2-7,TRBV28,NA,CASRPPGHQTVEEQYF,TGTGCCAGCAGGCCGCCGGGACACCAGACCGTAGAAGAGCAGTACTTC
TRBD2,TRBJ2-3,TRBV7-2,NA,CASSPMGLARTDTQYF,TGTGCCAGCAGCCCCATGGGACTAGCGAGGACAGATACGCAGTATTTT
NA,TRBJ2-5,TRBV15,NA,CATSREAAGETQYF,TGTGCCACCAGCAGAGAAGCGGCGGGAGAGACCCAGTACTTC
NA,TRBJ2-3,TRBV2,NA,CASSAKPGGATDTQYF,TGTGCCAGCAGTGCTAAGCCAGGCGGGGCCACAGATACGCAGTATTTT
NA,TRBJ2-5,TRBV3-1,NA,CASSQERGRSETQYF,TGTGCCAGCAGCCAAGAACGGGGCAGGTCGGAGACCCAGTACTTC
TRBD1,TRBJ2-7,TRBV12-3/TRBV12-4,NA,CASSLAGTAHYEQYF,TGTGCCAGCAGTTTGGCCGGGACAGCCCACTACGAGCAGTACTTC
NA,TRBJ1-1,TRBV6-1,NA,CASSPGISAGQTEAFF,TGTGCCAGCAGTCCCGGGATTTCTGCGGGACAAACTGAAGCTTTCTTT
NA,TRBJ2-1,TRBV6-2/TRBV6-3,NA,CASSYIGTPNEQFF,TGTGCCAGCAGTTATATTGGGACGCCCAATGAGCAGTTCTTC
TRBD2,TRBJ2-1,TRBV10-3,many,CAISGTSSYNEQFF,TGTGCCATCAGCGGGACTAGCTCCTACAATGAGCAGTTCTTC
TRBD2,TRBJ2-2,TRBV4-1,few,CASSQEGLALRPGELFF,TGCGCCAGCAGCCAGGAAGGACTAGCCCTTAGGCCCGGGGAGCTGTTTTTT
TRBD1,TRBJ1-1,TRBV12-3/TRBV12-4,NA,CASRRRTGGFEAFF,TGTGCCAGCAGGAGGAGGACAGGGGGCTTTGAAGCTTTCTTT
NA,TRBJ2-5,TRBV29-1,NA,CSVENMETQYF,TGCAGCGTTGAAAATATGGAGACCCAGTACTTC
NA,TRBJ1-1,TRBV5-1,few,CASSLGILTNTEAFF,TGCGCCAGCAGCTTGGGAATTCTCACGAACACTGAAGCTTTCTTT
NA,TRBJ1-1,TRBV16,few,CASSQVEAFF,TGTGCCAGCAGCCAGGTGGAGGCTTTCTTT
NA,TRBJ2-7,TRBV6-2/TRBV6-3,NA,CASSYSRRFTYEQYF,TGTGCCAGCAGTTACTCGCGAAGGTTTACCTACGAGCAGTACTTC
NA,TRBJ2-5,TRBV28,NA,CASSPTGFTIQETQYF,TGTGCCAGCAGCCCGACAGGATTTACGATACAAGAGACCCAGTACTTC
NA,TRBJ1-1,TRBV27,NA,CASSSYWGAFF,TGTGCCAGCAGCTCTTATTGGGGAGCTTTCTTT
NA,TRBJ1-4,TRBV5-1,few,CASSLERGDEKLFF,TGCGCCAGCAGCTTGGAGCGGGGGGATGAAAAACTGTTTTTT
NA,TRBJ1-5,TRBV28,NA,CASSFGTIGGRQPQHF,TGTGCCAGCAGTTTTGGCACCATTGGCGGCCGACAGCCCCAGCATTTT